The subject of this entry is one TCR beta chain. Researchers ran the PCR with 60 Vbeta and 13 Jbeta primers. Measured with immunoSEQ multiplex PCR; TCRdb has only the in-frame clones, and not every one. The profile covers approximately 140,000 clones, with 82% appearing a single time and about 2.3% taken by the ten largest. Germline-derived CDR1 and CDR2 are MNHNS and SASEGT. This CDR3 region has 14 residues. Trimming left V 6 bases short and J 2 bases short, with 12 bases between. These data come from a study of cytomegalovirus exposure and HLA in healthy donors. The receptor was derived from a male donor in good health and CMV-seronegative. This rearrangement joins TRBV6-1 to TRBJ2-3, with D unresolved. The sample consisted of PBMCs. The CDR3 spells CASRDTHYTDTQYF. The CDR3, as DNA: TGTGCCAGCAGAGACACCCATTACACAGATACGCAGTATTTT.